These T cell receptor beta chains were read from a single sample in a study of cytomegalovirus exposure and HLA in healthy donors. Sequencing was performed with immunoSEQ multiplex PCR; in TCRdb, only in-frame clones are kept and a portion is missing. Here the sample spans 200,000 to 250,000 clones, roughly nine tenths being singletons. The sample was PBMCs. These receptors were taken from a man between 18 and 29 years old in good health and CMV-seropositive. Each CDR3 is given with its conserved first and last residue. Each record gives: J gene, D gene, clone size, V gene, CDR3 protein, CDR3 DNA. D genes are given only for firm matches. The size field is filled for only some rows; it gives once, few, many or a size class.

>TRBJ2-2|-|-|TRBV4-1
CASSQSGSYTGELFF
TGCGCCAGCAGCCAATCGGGGTCCTACACCGGGGAGCTGTTTTTT
>TRBJ1-2|-|few|TRBV4-1
CASSPGSYYGYTF
TGCGCCAGCAGCCCCGGCAGCTACTATGGCTACACCTTC
>TRBJ2-1|-|-|TRBV7-9
CASSFEQVLF
TGTGCCAGCAGCTTTGAACAGGTCCTCTTC
>TRBJ2-7|-|-|TRBV28
CASSLVPYEQYF
TGTGCCAGCAGTTTAGTCCCCTACGAGCAGTACTTC
>TRBJ2-7|-|-|TRBV7-9
CASSFGSQGGEQYF
TGTGCCAGCAGCTTTGGTTCACAGGGCGGCGAGCAGTACTTC
>TRBJ2-1|TRBD2|-|TRBV2
CASSEGTGLAVYNEQFF
TGTGCCAGCAGTGAAGGGACGGGACTAGCGGTTTACAATGAGCAGTTCTTC
>TRBJ1-5|-|-|TRBV6-1
CASSEGTGGGNQPQHF
TGTGCCAGCAGTGAAGGTACGGGTGGCGGCAATCAGCCCCAGCATTTT
>TRBJ2-2|-|-|TRBV10-3
CAITGSGNTGELFF
TGTGCCATCACCGGTAGCGGGAACACCGGGGAGCTGTTTTTT
>TRBJ2-1|TRBD2|-|TRBV11-3
CASSLAGSGRRGNEQFF
TGTGCCAGCAGCTTAGCGGGTAGCGGGAGAAGGGGCAATGAGCAGTTCTTC
>TRBJ2-7|-|-|TRBV7-8
CASSLGLSGEQYF
TGTGCCAGCAGCTTAGGCCTATCGGGTGAGCAGTACTTC
>TRBJ2-2|-|-|TRBV27
CASPTGSNTGELFF
TGTGCCAGCCCGACAGGTTCGAACACCGGGGAGCTGTTTTTT
>TRBJ2-1|-|-|TRBV7-9
CASSLGNEQFF
TGTGCCAGCAGCTTGGGCAATGAGCAGTTCTTC
>TRBJ2-3|TRBD2|once|TRBV5-6
CASSLEASGRGDTQYF
TGTGCCAGCAGCTTGGAAGCTAGCGGGAGAGGAGATACGCAGTATTTT
>TRBJ2-2|-|few|TRBV7-6
CASSLVAANTGELFF
TGTGCCAGCAGCTTAGTAGCGGCGAACACCGGGGAGCTGTTTTTT
>TRBJ2-2|TRBD2|-|TRBV27
CASSSREVNPGELFF
TGTGCCAGCAGTTCGCGGGAGGTTAACCCCGGGGAGCTGTTTTTT
>TRBJ2-1|-|few|TRBV2
CASSEDTLNNEQFF
TGTGCCAGCAGTGAAGACACCCTAAACAATGAGCAGTTCTTC
>TRBJ2-2|TRBD1|-|TRBV6-6
CASSSQGANGELFF
TGTGCCAGCAGTAGTCAGGGGGCTAACGGGGAGCTGTTTTTT
>TRBJ2-2|TRBD2|-|TRBV27
CASSLRLAGVRGTGELFF
TGTGCCAGCAGCCTACGTCTAGCGGGAGTTCGAGGAACCGGGGAGCTGTTTTTT
>TRBJ2-7|-|-|TRBV29-1
CSVDLVGHTNSYEQYF
TGCAGCGTTGATCTTGTCGGACATACGAACTCCTACGAGCAGTACTTC
>TRBJ1-5|-|few|TRBV27
CASSSSGGESNQPQHF
TGTGCCAGCAGTTCATCCGGGGGCGAGAGCAATCAGCCCCAGCATTTT
>TRBJ2-2|-|few|TRBV2
CASRAMGGELFF
TGTGCCAGCAGAGCAATGGGCGGGGAGCTGTTTTTT
>TRBJ2-1|TRBD1|-|TRBV5-6
CASSLRRTGLNNEQFF
TGTGCCAGCAGCTTGAGACGGACAGGGCTAAACAATGAGCAGTTCTTC
>TRBJ2-3|TRBD2|-|TRBV11-3
CASSLGGRLTDTQYF
TGTGCCAGCAGCTTAGGCGGGAGATTAACAGATACGCAGTATTTT
>TRBJ1-1|-|once|TRBV28
CASRTDTEAFF
TGTGCCAGTAGGACAGACACTGAAGCTTTCTTT
>TRBJ2-3|-|-|TRBV5-4
CASSKIAVLAGDTQYF
TGTGCCAGCAGCAAAATTGCGGTCCTAGCCGGAGATACGCAGTATTTT
>TRBJ2-7|TRBD1|-|TRBV18
CASSGQGYEQYF
TGTGCCAGCTCCGGACAGGGTTATGAGCAGTACTTC
>TRBJ1-2|TRBD1|few|TRBV5-6
CASSLEGAYGYTF
TGTGCCAGCAGCTTGGAGGGGGCCTATGGCTACACCTTC
>TRBJ2-1|TRBD2|-|TRBV7-8
CASSLAGGPYNEQFF
TGTGCCAGCAGCTTAGCGGGAGGGCCCTACAATGAGCAGTTCTTC
>TRBJ1-3|-|-|TRBV25-1
CASSPGNTIYF
TGTGCCAGCAGCCCGGGAAACACCATATATTTT
>TRBJ2-7|TRBD2|-|TRBV7-9
CASNPSGGDEQYF
TGTGCCAGCAATCCTAGCGGTGGGGACGAGCAGTACTTC
>TRBJ1-1|TRBD1|-|TRBV28
CASSVWDRNMNTEAFF
TGTGCCAGCAGTGTATGGGACAGAAACATGAACACTGAAGCTTTCTTT
>TRBJ2-7|TRBD2|-|TRBV7-2
CASSLTTSGAPYEQYF
TGTGCCAGCAGCTTAACAACTAGCGGGGCACCCTACGAGCAGTACTTC
>TRBJ1-2|-|few|TRBV2
CASSVQGVNYGYTF
TGTGCCAGCAGTGTGCAGGGAGTTAACTATGGCTACACCTTC
>TRBJ1-1|-|-|TRBV7-9
CASSIQQGANTEAFF
TGTGCCAGCAGCATACAACAGGGCGCGAACACTGAAGCTTTCTTT
>TRBJ2-3|TRBD2|-|TRBV27
CASSLWTSGSYADTQYF
TGTGCCAGCAGTTTATGGACTAGCGGGAGTTATGCAGATACGCAGTATTTT
>TRBJ2-1|TRBD2|-|TRBV15
CATSDPRSGSHNEQFF
TGTGCCACCAGCGACCCTCGTAGCGGGAGCCACAATGAGCAGTTCTTC
>TRBJ2-2|-|-|TRBV15
CATSRILADTGELFF
TGTGCCACCAGCAGAATTTTAGCGGACACCGGGGAGCTGTTTTTT
>TRBJ2-7|-|few|TRBV7-8
CASSGRSGEPYEQYF
TGTGCCAGCAGCGGACGTTCAGGGGAACCCTACGAGCAGTACTTC
>TRBJ2-3|TRBD2|-|TRBV10-3
CAITRTSGVRDTQYF
TGTGCCATCACCCGGACTAGCGGGGTTAGAGATACGCAGTATTTT
>TRBJ2-2|TRBD2|-|TRBV5-1
CASSPYPLAKNTGELFF
TGCGCCAGCAGCCCCTACCCACTAGCGAAGAACACCGGGGAGCTGTTTTTT